These 19 T cell receptor beta chains share one sample of origin, sequenced in a study of blood T cell repertoires in COVID-19. This table comes from immunoSEQ multiplex PCR, and its TCRdb copy is limited to in-frame clones, with some not included. Among around 250,000 clones listed, around 84% were seen once. Input material: PBMCs or T cells enriched from blood (not recorded which). All receptors come from a woman aged 50 to 65 who had recovered from COVID-19.

The genes are TRBV5-6 and TRBJ1-2, with 9 bases identical to TRBD1. In germline, CDR1 is SGHDT, CDR2 YYEEEE. Germline trimming cut 0 bases from V and 7 bases from J; bases unmatched to any gene: 7. CDR3 length: 15 residues. This chain's CDR3 is CASSLATPDRGGYTF. CDR3 nucleotide sequence: TGTGCCAGCAGCTTGGCCACTCCGGACAGGGGTGGCTACACCTTC.

This chain connects TRBV6-5 to TRBJ2-3; TRBD2 agrees at 7 bases. This CDR3 contains 14 residues. CDR1 MNHEY and CDR2 SVGAGI come from the germline V gene. The J segment lost 5 bases and the V segment lost 8 bases, leaving 10 bases of the junction unmatched. The CDR3 spells CASAAGDGGDTQYF. The DNA of the CDR3 is TGTGCCAGCGCGGCGGGGGATGGGGGAGATACGCAGTATTTT.

CDR3 sequence reads: CASSLAWLAGTGELFF. CDR3 bases: TGTGCCAGCAGCTTAGCTTGGCTAGCGGGGACCGGGGAGCTGTTTTTT. V and J are TRBV11-3 and TRBJ2-2, with 9 bases identical to TRBD2. The CDR3 extends over 16 amino acids. CDR1 and CDR2 (germline): SGHNT, YENEEA. With V trimmed by 1 base and J by 5 bases, 5 bases remained unmatched.

The V and J genes are TRBV6-1 and TRBJ1-2; unclear D gene. From germline, CDR1 is MNHNS and CDR2 SASEGT. The CDR3 is made up of 14 amino acids. The ends were cut back, 2 bases at V and 1 base at J, with 8 bases in the middle. CDR3 coding DNA: TGTGCCAGCAGTGAACGGGGAGATAACTATGGCTACACCTTC. This encodes CASSERGDNYGYTF.

The chain carries TRBV18 and TRBJ2-1; TRBD2 matches 9 bases. Germline assignment: CDR1 KGHSH and CDR2 LQKENI. CDR3 length: 14 amino acids. The J segment lost 6 bases and the V segment lost 4 bases, leaving 4 bases of the junction unmatched. CDR3 region: CASSRTSEGNEQFF. For the CDR3, the DNA is TGTGCCAGCTCACGGACTAGCGAGGGCAATGAGCAGTTCTTC.

The chain has TRBV7-9 and TRBJ1-1, with D possibly matching TRBD1 (6 bases). Germline lookup yields CDR1 SEHNR and CDR2 FQNEAQ (reference sequence). V was trimmed by 3 bases and J by 3 bases, leaving 11 bases between them. There are 14 residues in the CDR3. CDR3 coding DNA: TGTGCCAGCAGCTTTTTATCAGGGGACACTGAAGCTTTCTTT. It encodes CASSFLSGDTEAFF.

The V gene is TRBV7-9, the J gene TRBJ2-5; 8 nucleotides agree with TRBD1. CDR1 and CDR2 (germline): SEHNR, FQNEAQ (reference sequence). J gave up 9 bases and V 5 bases, and 11 bases lay outside the gene matches. The length of the CDR3 is 14 residues. For the CDR3, the DNA is TGTGCCAGCAGCACGACAGGGGTCCACGCGTCCCAGTACTTC. The encoded protein is CASSTTGVHASQYF.

This clone came up once. V usage is TRBV11-2 and J usage is TRBJ1-2; 11 nucleotides match TRBD1. V dropped 2 bases and J dropped 6; count of bases not matched to a gene: 8. The V gene's germline CDR1 is SGHAT and CDR2 FQNNGV. CDR3 length: 16 residues. DNA of the CDR3: TGTGCCAGCAGCTTAAGGGGGGACAGGGGGATGGATGGCTACACCTTC. This translates into CASSLRGDRGMDGYTF.

The genes are TRBV11-3 and TRBJ1-1, with a weak D call TRBD1 (6 bases). CDR1 and CDR2 from the germline V gene are SGHNT and YENEEA. Trimming took 4 bases from V and 1 from J, leaving 13 bases between them. The CDR3 has 15 residues. DNA for the CDR3: TGTGCCAGCAGCTCTAAACGGACAGAGAACACTGAAGCTTTCTTT. Protein: CASSSKRTENTEAFF.

This clone appeared once. The chain carries TRBV5-1 and TRBJ1-1, with D tentatively TRBD1 (5 bases). Between the trimmed V and J ends, which lost 2 bases and 5 bases, there was a span of 13 bases. Per the germline V gene, CDR1 is SGHRS and CDR2 is YFSETQ. There are 14 residues in the CDR3. The CDR3 DNA sequence: TGCGCCAGCAGCTTTGGGGCAGGGTATACTGAAGCTTTCTTT. Protein product: CASSFGAGYTEAFF.

This chain uses TRBV19 with TRBJ1-2, with D possibly TRBD1 on 6 matching bases. The CDR3 spans 14 residues. Per the germline V gene, CDR1 is LNHDA and CDR2 is SQIVND (reference sequence). Trimming took 3 bases from V and 0 from J, leaving 8 bases between them. CDR3 sequence (DNA): TGTGCCAGTAGTATTCCAGGGGCTAACTATGGCTACACCTTC. Translated, it gives CASSIPGANYGYTF.

V and J are TRBV24-1 and TRBJ2-7, with 8 nucleotides matching TRBD1. Germline-derived CDR1 and CDR2 are KGHDR and SFDVKD. Trimming cost V 3 bases and J 4 bases; bases outside gene matches: 10. CDR3 length: 16 residues. Written as DNA, the CDR3 is TGTGCCACCAGTGATGGAAGGGGGACAGGAATTTACGAGCAGTACTTC. Its translation: CATSDGRGTGIYEQYF.

In its sample, this clone was seen once. The rearrangement joins TRBV29-1 to TRBJ2-2, with 9 bases that match TRBD2. Germline V lookup: CDR1 SQVTM, CDR2 ANQGSEA. V shed 4 bases and J 4 bases; nucleotides not matched to a gene: 10. The CDR3 is 16 amino acids. The CDR3 is CSVASGTSSVTGELFF. The CDR3 DNA reads as TGCAGCGTTGCGTCCGGGACTAGCTCGGTCACCGGGGAGCTGTTTTTT.

The chain has TRBV12-1 and TRBJ2-7; the table's D call, TRBD2, was not checked against the DNA. TRBV12-1 is designated a pseudogene. The length of the CDR3 is 10 residues. CDR3 sequence: CASSGRGLYF. CDR3 coding DNA: TGTGCCAGCAGCGGGCGGGGGTTGTACTTC.

The rearrangement links TRBV5-1 to TRBJ1-3; weak D call: TRBD1 (6 bases). Germline values: CDR1 SGHRS, CDR2 YFSETQ. V dropped 0 bases and J dropped 3 bases, with 16 bases sitting between them. This CDR3 spans 17 amino acids. Here the CDR3 DNA reads TGCGCCAGCAGCTTGGCCTATCGGGACAAGCGTGGAAACACCATATATTTT. Translation: CASSLAYRDKRGNTIYF.

The genes are TRBV5-1 and TRBJ2-1; possible D gene TRBD2, 6 bases. Per germline, CDR1 SGHRS and CDR2 YFSETQ. The CDR3 is 15 amino acids. Trimming took off 2 bases at V and 7 bases at J, with 16 bases between the two ends. Written as DNA, the CDR3 is TGCGCCAGCAGCTTCCTCGGGAGTGGGTTAAATGAGCAGTTCTTC. This encodes CASSFLGSGLNEQFF.

V usage is TRBV28 and J usage is TRBJ1-1, with 7 bases identical to TRBD1. The CDR3 covers 13 residues. The ends lost 5 bases at V and 6 bases at J; junction bases unmatched: 6. From germline, CDR1 is MDHEN and CDR2 SYDVKM. DNA of the CDR3: TGTGCCAGCAGTCTACAGGGGCGCGCTGAAGCTTTCTTT. Amino acids: CASSLQGRAEAFF.

This sequence joins TRBV7-9 and TRBJ2-1; 8 bases are shared with TRBD2. The V segment lost 2 bases and the J segment 8 bases; nucleotides outside the gene matches: 14. Germline CDR1 is SEHNR and CDR2 is FQNEAQ (reference sequence). This CDR3 has 17 residues. The CDR3 DNA is TGTGCCAGCAGCTTAATTCCGCGGGAGGATTTTGGGGATGAGCAGTTCTTC. It yields the protein CASSLIPREDFGDEQFF.

The chain couples TRBV27 to TRBJ2-1, with D tentatively TRBD2 (6 bases). The CDR3 spans 15 residues. In germline, CDR1 is MNHEY, CDR2 SMNVEV (reference sequence). The V gene lost 3 bases and the J gene lost 2 bases, with 11 bases spanning the gap. CDR3 protein: CASSFGSGAYNEQFF. The CDR3 DNA is TGTGCCAGCAGTTTTGGTAGCGGAGCCTACAATGAGCAGTTCTTC.